The clone carrying this T cell receptor beta chain was observed many times. The antigen remains unidentified. The germline V gene has CDR1 MNHEY and CDR2 SVGAGI. The CDR3 has 15 amino acids. V gave up 0 bases and J gave up 4 bases, with 12 bases separating them. This sample is part of a study of Graves' ophthalmopathy and Graves' hyperthyroidism. Points from the study as a whole: Separation of ophthalmopathy from stable hyperthyroidism was achieved by a 13-signature model, at roughly 88% sensitivity and approximately 84% specificity. Detection in blood was also observed for most expanded thyroid clonotypes above 0.001 frequency.

Researchers took RNA transcripts and amplified TCR beta CDR3 regions from them. HTBI primers primed a first-round RT-PCR, and a second-round multiplex PCR followed. Via MiXCR, TCRdb re-called the multiplex PCR reads, giving one row per CDR3 protein. This sample has 45,000 to 60,000 distinct CDR3 sequences, with 45% to 55% found just once. V is TRBV6-5 and J is TRBJ1-2; D unclear. The TCR comes from an adult woman with Graves' ophthalmopathy. Material for sequencing was peripheral blood. CDR3 amino acids: CASSYSDGEIYGYTF. The DNA for the CDR3 is TGTGCCAGCAGTTACTCCGACGGTGAAATCTATGGCTACACCTTC.